This note documents a single T cell receptor (beta chain) sequence. The antigen is not known. Generated by immunoSEQ multiplex PCR, the TCRdb table keeps only in-frame clones and is missing some. Among about 2 million clones listed, about 95% were seen once. This CDR3 spans 14 amino acids. Trimming removed 7 bases at V and 2 bases at J, with 12 bases between. In germline, CDR1 is MNHEY, CDR2 SMNVEV (reference sequence). This specimen comes from a study of shared clonotypes between healthy human individuals. Study-level results: Only blood was sampled; tissue repertoires likely differ. Naive subsets typically showed greater estimated richness than memory subsets. The generation probabilities recorded for non-shared clonotypes fell below those of clonotypes shared by all four donors. Donor scarcity curtailed the genetic and exposure-history diversity represented herein.

Only CD45RO-negative cells positively selected for CCR7 counted as naive CD8 cells, so terminally differentiated effector memory CD45RA+ cells were excluded. The rearrangement uses TRBV27 and TRBJ1-5; possibly TRBD1 for D (6 bases). The TCR was taken from a man aged 18 to 30 in good health. The specimen sequenced was naive CD8+ T cells sorted from blood. The CDR3 nucleotides are TGTGCCAGCAAAGGACAGATAGGCAATCAGCCCCAGCATTTT. Encoded protein: CASKGQIGNQPQHF.